This T cell receptor (beta chain) stems from a study of T cells generated in artificial thymic organoids (TCRdb year 2017). Regarding the research as a whole: In some experiments, thymic T cells were further FACS-purified to deplete CD4 immature single positive or double positive precursors. TCR alpha and beta CDR3 repertoires of in vitro artificial thymic organoid-derived CD8 single positive T cells were compared with thymic and peripheral blood naive CD8 T cells. The displayed repertoire sequencing data were described as being representative of three independent experiments. Study-wide conclusions, independent of this receptor: Organoid-derived CD8 single positive T cells showed physiological TCR clonotype diversity comparable to thymic and blood naive CD8 T cells.

By share, this clonotype ranks as medium-sized (0.01 to 0.1%). The clone's antigen remains unknown. Base qualities are not at hand, and no much larger clone is one base apart. Primary CD8+ T cells were enriched with magnetic beads using the Miltenyi CD8+ T cell Isolation Kit. Before RNA extraction, CD3+TCRalphabeta+CD8 single positive T cells from both organoids and thymus were sorted by FACS. For each sample, the RNeasy Micro kit was used to purify total RNA from around 40,000 to 200,000 sorted cells, and RNA quality was checked on an Agilent RNA 6000 Nano chip. To release thymocytes, thymic fragments were dissected, broken up by pipetting and passed through a 70 um strainer. Counted from cysteine to phenylalanine, this CDR3 has 16 amino acids. Only the CDR3 part of the read is kept: 48 bases, read in frame from the first base. CDR1 and CDR2 were assigned from the germline V gene as MGHRA and YSYEKL. Trimming costs V 1 base and J 6 bases, and their ends lie 16 bases apart.

Separate semi-nested PCR amplifications were run for the TCRalpha and TCRbeta libraries, using Advantage 2 and reverse primers located in the TRAC or TRBC constant regions. First-strand cDNA synthesis used between roughly 3.5 and 550 ng of total RNA. TCR cDNA libraries were made by 5'-RACE with the SMARTer PCR cDNA Synthesis kit, using a poly-dT primer for first-strand synthesis. Semi-nested constant-region reverse primers carried 5-nucleotide sample-specific barcodes, and products were cleaned with the Zymo DNA Clean and Concentrator-5 kit. As many as ten barcoded samples were combined into a pool, ligated to Illumina adaptors, and sequenced on an Illumina MiSeq as 2 x 150 bp paired-end reads. For the original study's pipeline: Demultiplexed reads were aligned using BLAT against a custom library containing all human TRAV, TRAJ, TRBV, TRBD and TRBJ combinations from IMGT. The best BLAT hits were picked using pslCDnaFilter (-maxAligns=1, -ignoreIntrons), and custom Perl scripts were used to calculate clonotype frequencies. TCRdb ran its own pipeline on the public reads, namely fastp trimming at Q25 and MiXCR clone calling, and kept in-frame beta chains. Each CDR3 protein gets just one entry, which takes the most common genes and DNA from the rows behind it. These V and J calls are TCRdb output, not the study's own analysis. The sample yields some 2,500 distinct CDR3 sequences; about 11% were counted once. The ten top clones hold less than 3% of the sample.

The chain joins TRBV4-1 to TRBJ2-4; TRBD2 is perhaps the D gene, given 6 matching bases. The sequencing input was naive CD8+ T cells from the thymus. According to the study, the label for this sample's cell subset or site signals: CD3+TCRalphabeta+CD8SP T cells; for blood, CD45RO-CCR7+ naive CD8+ T cells. This receptor was identified in a human donor who gave cord blood stem cells for thymic organoid culture, a cardiac surgery patient who gave postnatal thymus, or a blood donor (not recorded which). At the DNA level, the sequence is TGCGCCAGCAGCCAAGTGGGGCTAGCGTCTACAAACATTCAGTACTTC. The translation is CASSQVGLASTNIQYF.